This section outlines one T cell receptor (beta chain) sequence together with its context. Its antigen is undetermined. These data belong to a study of T cell responses to AZD1222 COVID-19 vaccine. Whole-study results and caveats: Only a handful of AZD1222 recipients were seropositive at baseline. It should be noted that donors were predominantly white British and more often female, and clonal diversity was possibly underestimated.

Sequencing was performed with immunoSEQ multiplex PCR; in TCRdb, only in-frame clones are kept and a portion is missing. The sample lists roughly 110,000 clones, around nine tenths occurring once. CDR3 length: 13 residues. The germline gives CDR1 SGHTA, CDR2 FQGNSA. Trimming took 6 bases from V and 4 from J, leaving 10 bases between them. The sequences come from peripheral blood, collected on day 0 of AZD1222 vaccination. This TCR was recovered from an adult in good health. V gene TRBV7-2 combines with J gene TRBJ1-5; D is possibly TRBD1 (5 bases). The CDR3 sequence: CASRLGPNQPQHF. Written as DNA, the CDR3 is TGTGCCAGCAGACTGGGACCGAATCAGCCCCAGCATTTT.